Each of the 2 T cell receptor beta chains below was sequenced from the same sample in a study of OX40 agonist ivuxolimab in advanced cancers. The library was produced with the immunoSEQ multiplex PCR assay. Entries here come from immuneACCESS through TCRdb and include only in-frame sequences with V and J called. Some clones fail to appear in such tables; in the studies checked, an unresolved V gene covers under half of the shortfall, and the cause of the remainder is unknown. This sample comprises some 100,000 clones, 80% to 90% of them detected only once. The top ten hold approximately 1.2% of the sample. The sample in question was CD4+ or CD8+ T cells sorted from blood, obtained in a trial of the OX40 agonist ivuxolimab. These receptor sequences come from an adult with an advanced solid tumor such as melanoma, head and neck, liver or kidney cancer.

This clone was seen at least ten times. The chain links TRBV6-5 to TRBJ2-7; 8 bases line up with TRBD2. In germline, CDR1 is MNHEY, CDR2 SVGAGI. V shed 2 bases, J shed 2 bases, and the junction held 5 bases outside the gene matches. This CDR3 has 15 amino acids. The CDR3 coding sequence is TGTGCCAGCAGTTACGAGCGGGGGTTGCCCTACGAGCAGTACTTC. It translates to CASSYERGLPYEQYF.

In its sample, this clone was seen a few times. J is TRBJ2-2 and V is TRBV28, with D perhaps matching TRBD1 (6 bases). The V gene lost 8 bases and the J gene lost 2 bases, with 9 bases spanning the gap. The CDR3 sequence is 13 residues long. The germline V gene encodes CDR1 MDHEN and CDR2 SYDVKM. The CDR3 sequence is CASWDTNTGELFF. Written as DNA, the CDR3 is TGTGCCAGCTGGGACACCAACACCGGGGAGCTGTTTTTT.